This T cell receptor beta chain was captured in a study of blood T cell repertoires in COVID-19. Study in general: In each case, the material was cDNA or gDNA derived from T cells, B-cell-depleted T cells, or PBMCs.

Original handling: Amplification of reference gene primers was used by the study to estimate nucleated cell counts. TCRdb's table, derived via immunoSEQ multiplex PCR, lists solely in-frame clones and lacks some. V, J and clone size are those of that table, while D and trimming were read from the DNA. The repertoire holds some 210,000 clones, just over 90% seen once, with around 1.2% in the top ten. This CDR3 contains 14 residues. Looked up from germline, CDR1 is MNHEY and CDR2 is SVGAGI. V was clipped by 5 bases and J by 3 bases; unmatched bases: 5. The clonotype originates from a man younger than 45 with acute or convalescent COVID-19. This chain links TRBV6-5 with TRBJ1-2, with TRBD1 matching over 8 bases. Input material: peripheral blood. As DNA, the CDR3 is TGTGCCAGCAGTAGGATGGACAGGGACTATGGCTACACCTTC. Its protein product is CASSRMDRDYGYTF.